Below are 9 T cell receptor beta chains sequenced from a single sample in a study of T cells in Graves' hyperthyroidism and ophthalmopathy (dated by TCRdb to the late 2010s). The library was prepared using multiplex PCR. The instrument given in TCRdb is Illumina HiSeq 2000. Amplification of TCR beta CDR3 regions was carried out from RNA transcripts. The first round of RT-PCR for the TCR CDR3 was performed with the HTBI primer set and the Qiagen OneStep RT-PCR kit. TCRdb reran the public reads through fastp at Q25 and MiXCR, keeping productive beta chains. Entries are consolidated by CDR3 protein sequence, retaining the most common genes and DNA. For this sample there are roughly 500,000 distinct CDR3 sequences; 46% appear just once. The biggest ten clones account for 15% to 20% of the sample. Sequencing used peripheral blood or thyroid tissue (not recorded which). Receptor source: an adult woman with Graves' disease, either hyperthyroidism or ophthalmopathy (not recorded which).

The gene calls are TRBV2 and TRBJ1-1; D perhaps matches TRBD1 (6 bases). The germline V gene has CDR1 SNHLY and CDR2 FYNNEI. The CDR3 length is 15 residues. Trimming took 5 bases from V and 0 from J, leaving 13 bases between them. CDR3 sequence: CASSRQEDLNTEAFF. DNA for the CDR3: TGTGCCAGCAGTCGACAGGAGGACCTGAACACTGAAGCTTTCTTT.

The chain combines TRBV2 with TRBJ1-5; 7 positions agree with TRBD1. Trimming cost V 11 bases and J 3 bases; bases outside gene matches: 7. The CDR3 length is 13 residues. The germline gives CDR1 SNHLY, CDR2 FYNNEI. This chain's CDR3 is CAGGQRPNQPQHF. In nucleotides, the CDR3 is TGTGCCGGGGGACAGAGACCCAATCAGCCCCAGCATTTT.

As concerns this clonotype: A clone one base away is much larger, so this may be a read error. The gene calls are TRBV6-5 and TRBJ1-6; unclear D gene. V was shortened by 6 bases and J by 7 bases, with 16 bases between the two germline ends. The CDR3 has 15 residues. Germline V CDR1 and CDR2: MNHEY, SVGAGI. Here the CDR3 DNA reads TGTGCCAGCAGCCTCTACCGGGCCGCCAATTCACCCCTCCACTTT. Translating it yields CASSLYRAANSPLHF.

In its sample, this clonotype was seen many times. The chain's CDR3 is CASSFDPGEGSLPAYEQYF. The CDR3 DNA reads TGTGCCAGCAGCTTCGACCCGGGGGAGGGATCCCTGCCAGCCTACGAGCAGTACTTC. The J gene is TRBJ2-7, the V gene TRBV9, with 7 bases fitting TRBD2. There are 19 residues in the CDR3. V lost 4 bases to trimming and J lost 2 bases; unmatched junction nucleotides: 21. Germline CDR1 SGDLS, CDR2 YYNGEE. The whole variable domain, remainder taken from reference TRBV9 and TRBJ2-7, is DSGVTQTPKHLITATGQRVTLRCSPRSGDLSVYWYQQSLDQGLQFLIQYYNGEERAKGNILERFSAQQFPDLHSELNLSSLELGDSALYFCASSFDPGEGSLPAYEQYFGPGTRLTVT.

This clonotype was seen a single time. CDR3 in DNA: TGCAGTGCCAGTCGGGCAGGGGGTAATTCACCCCTCCACTTT. This sequence encodes CSASRAGGNSPLHF. The chain couples TRBV20-1 to TRBJ1-6; 7 positions match TRBD1. Germline CDR1 reads DFQATT; CDR2 reads SNEGSKA (reference sequence). V was clipped by 6 bases and J by 6 bases; unmatched bases: 8. CDR3 size: 14 residues.

CDR3 coding DNA: TGTGCCAGCAGCTTAGCGCTCCAGAATTCACCCCTCCACTTT. Translating gives CASSLALQNSPLHF. The V and J genes are TRBV7-9 and TRBJ1-6; D unresolved. CDR1 is SEHNR, CDR2 FQNEAQ, per germline (reference sequence). V was pared by 0 bases and J by 7 bases, with 7 bases between. The CDR3 contains 14 residues.

The CDR3 sequence: CAISTGGTGYTF. CDR3 DNA sequence: TGTGCCATCAGCACAGGGGGCACTGGCTACACCTTC. The rearrangement uses TRBV10-3 and TRBJ1-2, with 9 bases aligning to TRBD1. V shed 6 bases, J shed 7 bases, and the junction held 3 bases outside the gene matches. Looked up from germline, CDR1 is ENHRY and CDR2 is SYGVKD. The CDR3 has 12 amino acids.

The chain joins TRBV7-8 to TRBJ2-7; D is perhaps TRBD2 (7 bases). The germline V gene encodes CDR1 SGHVS and CDR2 FQNEAQ. This CDR3 comprises 16 residues. Trimming stripped 2 bases from V and 0 bases from J, with 14 bases between. The CDR3 bases are TGTGCCAGCAGCTTAATTGGGAGGGGGAGCTCCTACGAGCAGTACTTC. Translated, it gives CASSLIGRGSSYEQYF.

Worth noting for this clonotype: A much bigger clone sits one base away, suggesting this may be a read error. The chain couples TRBV6-5 to TRBJ1-2; 11 positions agree with TRBD1. CDR3 length: 15 amino acids. Germline lookup yields CDR1 MNHEY and CDR2 SVGAGI. The CDR3 here is CASSFRTGGRYGHTF. CDR3 in DNA: TGTGCCAGCAGTTTTAGGACAGGGGGCAGATATGGCCACACCTTC.